The 13 T cell receptor beta chains in this list originate from one sample, sequenced in a study of PD-L1 blockade in urothelial cancer. The time point is: pretreatment peripheral blood. Sequenced by immunoSEQ multiplex PCR; TCRdb stores in-frame clones only, minus some. Among approximately 70,000 clones listed, around 83% were seen once. This material consisted of PBMCs, taken around atezolizumab (anti-PD-L1) treatment. The receptors stem from a woman in her 70s with urothelial cancer.

This clone was found once. The CDR3 nucleotides read TGTGCCAGCAGTTTATTAGGGGCGCGCGTCGGCTACACCTTC. The encoded protein is CASSLLGARVGYTF. The chain links TRBV28 to TRBJ1-2; weak D call: TRBD1 (5 bases). The CDR3 totals 14 residues. V dropped 1 base and J dropped 8 bases, with 14 bases sitting between them. Germline V gene lookup returns CDR1 MDHEN and CDR2 SYDVKM.

The rearrangement joins TRBV28 to TRBJ2-7, with 10 bases matching TRBD2. V lost 5 bases to trimming and J lost 1 base; unmatched junction nucleotides: 17. CDR1 and CDR2 (germline): MDHEN, SYDVKM. This CDR3 has 19 amino acids. The DNA for the CDR3 is TGTGCCAGCAGTAGTTGGAGCGGGAGGGCCCGATCGTGGTCCTACGAGCAGTACTTC. It codes for CASSSWSGRARSWSYEQYF.

This clone has only one observation. CDR3 nucleotides: TGTGCTAGTGGGTCCGTTACCGGGACTAGCGGGGCAACCGGGGAGCTGTTTTTT. The encoded protein is CASGSVTGTSGATGELFF. The chain joins TRBV12-5 to TRBJ2-2; 13 bases map to TRBD2. The CDR3 has 18 residues. Germline-derived CDR1 and CDR2 are LGHNT and FRNRAP. V lost 6 bases, J lost 5 bases, and 12 bases stayed unmatched.

The V gene is TRBV19, the J gene TRBJ1-5; D ambiguous. Germline CDR1 reads LNHDA; CDR2 reads SQIVND (reference sequence). Trimming pared 0 bases from V and 13 bases from J, leaving 13 bases between. This CDR3 spans 13 amino acids. CDR3 protein: CASSIDPKTAQHF. The CDR3 DNA reads TGTGCCAGTAGTATAGACCCCAAAACAGCACAGCATTTT.

This chain connects TRBV27 to TRBJ2-7, with 7 bases matching TRBD1. The CDR3 spans 14 residues. Germline V gives CDR1 MNHEY, CDR2 SMNVEV (reference sequence). Unmatched junction bases numbered 9, after V lost 6 bases and J lost 4 bases. CDR3 sequence (DNA): TGTGCCAGCAGAGAACCGGGACAGCCATACGAGCAGTACTTC. Its protein product is CASREPGQPYEQYF.

Many counts were recorded for this clone. The rearrangement uses TRBV9 and TRBJ1-1; possible D gene TRBD1, 6 bases. The CDR3 totals 14 residues. Trimming stripped 0 bases from V and 4 bases from J, with 10 bases between. CDR1 and CDR2 (germline): SGDLS, YYNGEE. Here the CDR3 reads CASSVATGSTEAFF. In DNA, the CDR3 is TGTGCCAGCAGCGTAGCTACAGGGAGCACTGAAGCTTTCTTT.

V is TRBV7-6 and J is TRBJ2-1; TRBD2 matches 8 bases. Germline assignment: CDR1 SGHVS and CDR2 FNYEAQ. CDR3 size: 16 residues. After removal of 5 bases from V and 0 bases from J, the junction contained 6 bases not matched to a gene. CDR3 bases: TGTGCCAGCAGCGAGCGGGGGCGCAGCTCCTACAATGAGCAGTTCTTC. Encoded protein: CASSERGRSSYNEQFF.

The CDR3 DNA is TGTGCCAGCAGGAAGACAGGGGCCTACGAGCAGTACTTC. It encodes CASRKTGAYEQYF. The chain employs TRBV6-1 and TRBJ2-7, with 8 bases fitting TRBD1. CDR1 is MNHNS, CDR2 SASEGT, per germline. The V segment lost 6 bases and the J segment 2 bases; nucleotides outside the gene matches: 3. The length of the CDR3 is 13 residues.

This rearrangement joins TRBV5-4 to TRBJ2-1; 10 bases are a match to TRBD2. Germline V gene sequence: CDR1 SGHNT, CDR2 YYREEE (reference sequence). The ends lost 0 bases at V and 4 bases at J; junction bases unmatched: 4. This CDR3 has 16 amino acids. The CDR3: CASSLGSSGGYNEQFF. CDR3 bases: TGTGCCAGCAGCTTGGGCTCTAGCGGGGGATACAATGAGCAGTTCTTC.

The rearrangement uses TRBV14 and TRBJ2-6, with TRBD2 as a possible D gene (6 bases). There are 16 residues in the CDR3. Germline V gene data show CDR1 as SGHDN and CDR2 as FVKESK. V lost 0 bases, J lost 2 bases, and 8 bases lay in between. CDR3 residues: CASSQDRGTGANVLTF. The CDR3 bases are TGTGCCAGCAGCCAAGATCGGGGGACTGGGGCCAACGTCCTGACTTTC.

The chain carries TRBV18 and TRBJ1-3; TRBD1 is a possible D gene (6 bases). Germline values: CDR1 KGHSH, CDR2 LQKENI. The germline V and J ends were trimmed by 3 bases and 8 bases, with 11 bases remaining between them. The CDR3 is 13 amino acids. Here the CDR3 reads CASSPFKGDTIYF. DNA for the CDR3: TGTGCCAGCTCACCCTTCAAGGGGGACACCATATATTTT.

The chain combines TRBV19 with TRBJ2-5, with D perhaps TRBD1 (5 bases). V was trimmed by 3 bases and J by 5 bases, leaving 10 bases between them. Per germline, CDR1 LNHDA and CDR2 SQIVND (reference sequence). The CDR3 is made up of 13 amino acids. The CDR3 coding sequence is TGTGCCAGTAGTATGCAGGGTGCCGAGACCCAGTACTTC. Protein: CASSMQGAETQYF.

The chain carries TRBV5-1 and TRBJ2-2; weak D call: TRBD2 (5 bases). The germline CDR1 and CDR2 sequences are SGHRS and YFSETQ. The germline V and J ends were trimmed by 5 bases and 7 bases, with 15 bases remaining between them. The CDR3 extends over 14 amino acids. The CDR3 DNA reads TGCGCCAGCAGGCTAGGACTGGGCGGCGGGGAGCTGTTTTTT. Its translation is CASRLGLGGGELFF.